The 2 T cell receptor beta chains presented below share a single source sample, sequenced in a study of cytomegalovirus exposure and HLA in healthy donors (dated by TCRdb to 2017 to 2019). Library construction relied on the immunoSEQ multiplex PCR assay. A mixture of 60 forward primers for TCR Vbeta segments and 13 reverse primers for TCR Jbeta segments was used in the multiplex PCR. TCRdb stores this immuneACCESS table with in-frame sequences only. Part of the clones is absent; in the studies checked, under half of the shortfall reflects unresolved V genes, and no reason is known for the rest. The table for this sample lists more than 200,000 clones; about 80% of them were counted only once. Roughly 6% of the sample is held by the ten biggest clonotypes. Sequencing was done on a sample of PBMCs. These receptors were taken from a man between 35 and 55 years old in good health and CMV-seropositive.

This chain links TRBV15 with TRBJ2-2; 9 bases line up with TRBD2. This CDR3 has 15 amino acids. Per the germline V gene, CDR1 is LNHNV and CDR2 is YYDKDF (reference sequence). V trimming: 1 base; J trimming: 4 bases; junction bases outside the gene matches: 1. For the CDR3, the DNA is TGTGCCACCAGCAGAGGCGGGAGGGCCACCGGGGAGCTGTTTTTT. This codes for CATSRGGRATGELFF. The whole variable domain, filled in from reference TRBV15 and TRBJ2-2, reads DAMVIQNPRYQVTQFGKPVTLSCSQTLNHNVMYWYQQKSSQAPKLLFHYYDKDFNNEADTPDNFQSRRPNTSFCFLDIRSPGLGDTAMYLCATSRGGRATGELFFGEGSRLTVL.

This clone was seen a few times. The gene calls are TRBV7-9 and TRBJ2-5; D may be TRBD1 (5 bases). CDR3 length: 14 residues. V lost 1 base and J 2 bases, leaving 8 bases between the germline ends. Per the germline V gene, CDR1 is SEHNR and CDR2 is FQNEAQ (reference sequence). The CDR3 nucleotides read TGTGCCAGCAGCTTAGGACAGAGACAAGAGACCCAGTACTTC. The encoded protein is CASSLGQRQETQYF.